This T cell receptor beta chain was sequenced for a study of blood T cell repertoires in COVID-19. On the study more broadly: The samples span acute and convalescent COVID-19 from the United States, Italy and Spain. PBMCs, B-cell-depleted T cells, or T cells were the source of the cDNA or gDNA that made up the material.

Source study methods: Reference gene primer amplification in the assay estimated nucleated cell counts. The data were produced by immunoSEQ multiplex PCR, yet TCRdb's version contains in-frame clones alone and is incomplete. That table furnishes V, J and clone size, whereas the DNA furnished D and trimming. This sample has about 250,000 clones, with about 90% found just once. The CDR3 sequence is 16 residues long. The V gene's germline CDR1 is LNHDA and CDR2 SQIVND (reference sequence). V was pared by 1 base and J by 5 bases, with 10 bases of the junction left unmatched. The source is a man aged 18 to 30 with active or convalescent COVID-19. The genes are TRBV19 and TRBJ2-7; 8 nucleotides line up with TRBD2. Sequencing was done on a sample of peripheral blood. The CDR3 region is CASSIVAGKRENEQYF. DNA for the CDR3: TGTGCCAGTAGTATAGTTGCGGGGAAGCGGGAGAACGAGCAGTACTTC.